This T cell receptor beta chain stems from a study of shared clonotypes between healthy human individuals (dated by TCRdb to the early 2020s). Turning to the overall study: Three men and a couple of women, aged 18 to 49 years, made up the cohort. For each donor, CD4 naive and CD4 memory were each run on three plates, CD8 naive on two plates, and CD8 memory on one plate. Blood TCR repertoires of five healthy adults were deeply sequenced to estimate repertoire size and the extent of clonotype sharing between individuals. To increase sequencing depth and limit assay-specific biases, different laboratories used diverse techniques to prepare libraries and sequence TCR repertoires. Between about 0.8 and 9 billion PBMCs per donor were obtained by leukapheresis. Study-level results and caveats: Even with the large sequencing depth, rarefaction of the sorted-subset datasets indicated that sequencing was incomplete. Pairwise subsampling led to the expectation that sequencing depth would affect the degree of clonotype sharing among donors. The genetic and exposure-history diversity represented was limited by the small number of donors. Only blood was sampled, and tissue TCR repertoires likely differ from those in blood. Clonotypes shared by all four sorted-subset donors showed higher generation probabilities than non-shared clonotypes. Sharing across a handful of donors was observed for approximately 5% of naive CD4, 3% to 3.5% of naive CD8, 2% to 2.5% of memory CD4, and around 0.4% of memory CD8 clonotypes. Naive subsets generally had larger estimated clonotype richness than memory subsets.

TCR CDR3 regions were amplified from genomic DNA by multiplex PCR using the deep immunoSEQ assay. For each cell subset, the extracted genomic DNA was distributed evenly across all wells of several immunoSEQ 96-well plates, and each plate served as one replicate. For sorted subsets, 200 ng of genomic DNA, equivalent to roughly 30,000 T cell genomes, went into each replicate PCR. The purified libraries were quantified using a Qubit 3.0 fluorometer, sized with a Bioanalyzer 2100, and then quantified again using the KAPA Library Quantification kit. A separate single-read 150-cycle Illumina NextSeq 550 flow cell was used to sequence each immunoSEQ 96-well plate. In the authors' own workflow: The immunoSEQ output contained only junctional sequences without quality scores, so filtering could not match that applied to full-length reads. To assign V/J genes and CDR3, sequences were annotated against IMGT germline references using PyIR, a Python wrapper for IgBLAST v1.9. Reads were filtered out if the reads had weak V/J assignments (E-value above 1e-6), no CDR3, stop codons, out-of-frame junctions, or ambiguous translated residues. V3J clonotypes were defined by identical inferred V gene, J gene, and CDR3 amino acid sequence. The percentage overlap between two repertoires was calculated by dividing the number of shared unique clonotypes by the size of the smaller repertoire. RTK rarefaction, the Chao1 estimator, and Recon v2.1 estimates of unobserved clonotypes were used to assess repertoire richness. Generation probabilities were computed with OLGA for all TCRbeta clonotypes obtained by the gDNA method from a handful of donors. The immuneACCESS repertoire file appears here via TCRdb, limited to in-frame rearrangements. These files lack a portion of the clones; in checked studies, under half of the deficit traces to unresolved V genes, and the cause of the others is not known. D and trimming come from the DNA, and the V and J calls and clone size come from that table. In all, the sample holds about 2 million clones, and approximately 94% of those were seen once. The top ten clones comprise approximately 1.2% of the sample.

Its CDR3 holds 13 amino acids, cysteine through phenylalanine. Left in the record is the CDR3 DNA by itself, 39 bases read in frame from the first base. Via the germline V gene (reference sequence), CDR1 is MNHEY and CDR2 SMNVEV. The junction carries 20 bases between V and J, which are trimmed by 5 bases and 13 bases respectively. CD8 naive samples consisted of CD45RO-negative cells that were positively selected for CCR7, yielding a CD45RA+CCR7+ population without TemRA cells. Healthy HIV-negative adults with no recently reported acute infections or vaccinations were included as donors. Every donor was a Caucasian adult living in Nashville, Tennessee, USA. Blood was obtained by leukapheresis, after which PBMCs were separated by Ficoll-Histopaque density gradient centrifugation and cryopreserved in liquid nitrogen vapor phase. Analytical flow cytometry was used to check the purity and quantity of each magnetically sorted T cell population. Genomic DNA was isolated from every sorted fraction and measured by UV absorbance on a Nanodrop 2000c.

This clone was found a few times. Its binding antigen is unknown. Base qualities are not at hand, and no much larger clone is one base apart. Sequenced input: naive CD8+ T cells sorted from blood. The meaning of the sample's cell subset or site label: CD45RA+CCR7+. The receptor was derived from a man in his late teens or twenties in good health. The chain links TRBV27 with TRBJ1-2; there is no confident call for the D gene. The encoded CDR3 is CASSPHWMFPLTF. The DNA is TGTGCCAGCAGTCCCCATTGGATGTTTCCTCTCACCTTC.